The clone carrying this T cell receptor (beta chain) has more than one count but fewer than ten. Its antigen remains unknown. This sample is drawn from a study of CD8 T cells in Susac syndrome. TCR beta was sequenced from blood CD8+ and CD4+ T cells. CD8+ and CD4+ T cells were negatively isolated; TEMRA cells were FACS-enriched. With random hexamers, roughly 0.45 to 1 ug RNA was reverse transcribed. From the immunoSEQ multiplex PCR reads, TCRdb called clonotypes with MiXCR, one entry per CDR3 protein. Of about 120,000 distinct CDR3 sequences detected, just under 95% appear once; the ten largest clones hold roughly 0.088%. General study findings and limits: It was acknowledged in the study that its TCR sequencing and HLA analysis involved a relatively small number of individuals.

V dropped 8 bases and J dropped 4 bases, with 14 bases sitting between them. This CDR3 spans 13 amino acids. CDR1 is MNHNS and CDR2 is SASEGT in the germline V gene. The source of this sequence is a human donor with multiple sclerosis. Specimen: CD4+ T cells from PBMCs. The rearrangement uses TRBV6-1 and TRBJ1-2, with D possibly being TRBD1 (5 bases). The CDR3 DNA reads TGTGCCAGCGGGGCCAGTACCCCCTATGGCTACACCTTC. This codes for CASGASTPYGYTF.